Each of the 11 T cell receptor beta chains below was sequenced from the same sample in a study of T cells in Graves' hyperthyroidism and ophthalmopathy. The source material, RNA transcripts, was used to amplify TCR beta CDR3 regions. RT-PCR in the first round (using the HTBI primer set) targeted the TCR CDR3. TCRdb reanalysed the multiplex PCR reads using MiXCR and keeps one entry per CDR3 protein. The sample includes about 47,000 distinct CDR3 sequences, roughly 50% of them seen just once. Sequenced material: peripheral blood or thyroid tissue (not recorded which). Receptors originate from a man between 18 and 29 years old with Graves' hyperthyroidism.

The sample holds many counts of this clonotype. J is TRBJ1-2 and V is TRBV6-2 or TRBV6-3, with D maybe TRBD1 (6 bases). This CDR3 spans 15 amino acids. V lost 0 bases and J 0 bases, leaving 8 bases between the germline ends. From germline, CDR1 is MNHEY and CDR2 SVGEGT. CDR3 in DNA: TGTGCCAGCAGTTACTCTTGGACAGCTAACTATGGCTACACCTTC. Amino acids: CASSYSWTANYGYTF.

This clonotype was seen only once. The CDR3 DNA follows: TGTGCCAGCAGCGAACAGGGCTACACTGAAGCTTTCTTT. Protein product: CASSEQGYTEAFF. The chain carries TRBV2 and TRBJ1-1; D might be TRBD1 (6 bases). Between the trimmed V and J ends, which lost 6 bases and 3 bases, there was a span of 11 bases. This CDR3 has 13 amino acids. Per germline, CDR1 SNHLY and CDR2 FYNNEI.

This chain connects TRBV2 to TRBJ2-3, with D maybe TRBD1 (7 bases). Per germline, CDR1 SNHLY and CDR2 FYNNEI. V lost 5 bases to trimming and J lost 8 bases, with 17 bases between them. The CDR3 covers 14 residues. The CDR3 DNA sequence: TGTGCCAGCAGTTCCACCGGGCAGGGGGGTACGCAGTATTTT. Amino acids: CASSSTGQGGTQYF.

The rearrangement links TRBV7-2 to TRBJ2-5; 7 bases agree with TRBD1. The CDR3 covers 15 residues. Germline lookup yields CDR1 SGHTA and CDR2 FQGNSA. Trimming cost V 5 bases and J 3 bases; bases outside gene matches: 9. CDR3 coding DNA: TGTGCCAGCAGCGTAACCGGGACAGCTAAAGAGACCCAGTACTTC. The encoded protein is CASSVTGTAKETQYF. Full variable domain (outside the CDR3, taken from reference TRBV7-2 and TRBJ2-5): GAGVSQSPSNKVTEKGKDVELRCDPISGHTALYWYRQSLGQGLEFLIYFQGNSAPDKSGLPSDRFSAERTGGSVSTLTIQRTQQEDSAVYLCASSVTGTAKETQYFGPGTRLLVL.

This clonotype has only a few counts. The V and J genes are TRBV29-1 and TRBJ1-1; D ambiguous. The germline V gene has CDR1 SQVTM and CDR2 ANQGSEA. The CDR3 is made up of 11 amino acids. V gave up 4 bases and J gave up 1 base, with 4 bases separating them. CDR3 residues: CSVGTNTEAFF. The CDR3 bases are TGCAGCGTTGGTACGAACACTGAAGCTTTCTTT.

Concerning this clonotype: The junction does not match germline at one end; this may be a read error. This chain joins TRBV7-9 and TRBJ1-1; a weak D match, TRBD1 (5 bases). Germline-derived CDR1 and CDR2 are SEHNR and FQNEAQ (reference sequence). The CDR3 spans 13 residues. The chain's CDR3 is CASGLEGATEALF. As DNA, the CDR3 is TGTGCCAGCGGCTTGGAAGGGGCCACTGAAGCTCTCTTT.

Note on this clonotype: The junction does not match germline at one end; this may be a read error. The rearrangement links TRBV15 to TRBJ1-4, with 8 bases matching TRBD1. The CDR3 sequence is 17 residues long. Germline V gene sequence: CDR1 LNHNV, CDR2 YYDKDF (reference sequence). The CDR3 nucleotides read TGTGCCACCAGCAGAGATCCCCAGGGGGCAACTAGTGAAAAACTGTTTTTT. It specifies CATSRDPQGATSEKLFF.

Notes on this clonotype: An end of the junction does not agree with germline; a read error may underlie this. The chain is built from TRBV19 and TRBJ2-5; D uncertain. This CDR3 region has 13 residues. Germline-derived CDR1 and CDR2 are LNHDA and SQIVND (reference sequence). CDR3 nucleotides: TGTGCCAGTAGGTGGACCCACCGAGAGACCCAGCACTTC. Amino acid sequence: CASRWTHRETQHF.

The V call is TRBV6-5, the J call TRBJ1-6; 10 bases align to TRBD1. The V gene's germline CDR1 is MNHEY and CDR2 SVGAGI. The CDR3 consists of 14 residues. Trimming removed 2 bases from V and 10 bases from J; junction bases left unmatched: 2. The CDR3 DNA follows: TGTGCCAGCAGTTACGGGACAGGGGACTCACCCCTCCACTTT. Translating gives CASSYGTGDSPLHF.

The chain is built from TRBV13 and TRBJ2-7; D is uncertain. The V end lost 0 bases, the J end lost 10 bases, and 13 bases lay between the germline ends. This CDR3 comprises 13 residues. CDR1 and CDR2 (germline): PRHDT, FYEKMQ (reference sequence). The CDR3 here is CASSLGQFGAQYF. CDR3 in DNA: TGTGCCAGCAGCTTAGGACAGTTCGGAGCCCAGTACTTC.

The CDR3 protein is CASQKDRGLAGRAFYEQYF. The CDR3 nucleotides are TGTGCCAGCCAAAAGGATCGAGGCCTAGCCGGGAGGGCCTTCTACGAGCAGTACTTC. The chain links TRBV6-2 or TRBV6-3 to TRBJ2-7; 8 bases align to TRBD2. V was pared by 8 bases and J by 3 bases, with 24 bases of the junction left unmatched. The CDR3 spans 19 residues. CDR1 and CDR2 (germline): MNHEY, SVGEGT.